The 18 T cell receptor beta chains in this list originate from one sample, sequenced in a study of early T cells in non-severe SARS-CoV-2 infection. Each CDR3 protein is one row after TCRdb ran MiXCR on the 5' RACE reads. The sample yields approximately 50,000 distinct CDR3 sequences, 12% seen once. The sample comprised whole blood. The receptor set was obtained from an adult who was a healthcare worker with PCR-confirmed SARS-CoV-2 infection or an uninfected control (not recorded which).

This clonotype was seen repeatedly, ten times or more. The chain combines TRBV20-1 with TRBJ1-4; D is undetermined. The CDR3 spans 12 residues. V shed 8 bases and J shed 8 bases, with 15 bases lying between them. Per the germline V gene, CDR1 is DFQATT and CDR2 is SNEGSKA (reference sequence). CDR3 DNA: TGCAGTACCGGACGGGTGGGGGAAAAACTGTTTTTT. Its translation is CSTGRVGEKLFF.

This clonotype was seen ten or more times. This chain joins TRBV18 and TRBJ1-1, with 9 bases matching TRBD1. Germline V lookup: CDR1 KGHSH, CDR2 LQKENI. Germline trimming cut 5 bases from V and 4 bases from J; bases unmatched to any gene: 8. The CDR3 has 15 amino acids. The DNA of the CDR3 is TGTGCCAGCTCATCCGGGACAGGGTTTCTCACTGAAGCTTTCTTT. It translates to CASSSGTGFLTEAFF.

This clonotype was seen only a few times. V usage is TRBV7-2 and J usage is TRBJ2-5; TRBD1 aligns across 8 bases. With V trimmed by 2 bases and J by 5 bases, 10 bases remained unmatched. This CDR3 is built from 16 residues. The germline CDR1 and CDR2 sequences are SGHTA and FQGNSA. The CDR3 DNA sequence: TGTGCCAGCAGCTTACGGGGTGGACAGGGTGCGGAGACCCAGTACTTC. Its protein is CASSLRGGQGAETQYF.

The CDR3, as DNA: TGTGCCAGCAGCTTACCGGGGGGGGAGACCCAGTACTTC. The encoded protein is CASSLPGGETQYF. The chain joins TRBV11-2 to TRBJ2-5; 8 positions agree with TRBD2. CDR3 size: 13 residues. Trimming took 2 bases from V and 5 from J; bases not matched to a gene: 1. Germline CDR1 reads SGHAT; CDR2 reads FQNNGV.

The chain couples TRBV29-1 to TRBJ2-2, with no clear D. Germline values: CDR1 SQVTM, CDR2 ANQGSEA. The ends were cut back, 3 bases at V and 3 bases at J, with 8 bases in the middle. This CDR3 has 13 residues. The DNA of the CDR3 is TGCAGCGTTGATTTAGGGTACACCGGGGAGCTGTTTTTT. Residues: CSVDLGYTGELFF.

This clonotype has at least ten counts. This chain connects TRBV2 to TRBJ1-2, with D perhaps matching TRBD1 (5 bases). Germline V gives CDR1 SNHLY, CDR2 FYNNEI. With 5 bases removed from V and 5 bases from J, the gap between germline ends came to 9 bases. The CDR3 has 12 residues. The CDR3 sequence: CASSFDRYGYTF. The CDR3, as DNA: TGTGCCAGCAGTTTTGACAGATATGGCTACACCTTC.

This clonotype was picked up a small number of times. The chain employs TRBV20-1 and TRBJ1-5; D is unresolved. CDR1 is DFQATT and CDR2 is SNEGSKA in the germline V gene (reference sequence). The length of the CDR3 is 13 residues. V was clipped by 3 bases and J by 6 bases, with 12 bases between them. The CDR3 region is CSASFREGQPQHF. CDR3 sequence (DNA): TGCAGTGCTAGTTTCCGGGAGGGTCAGCCCCAGCATTTT.

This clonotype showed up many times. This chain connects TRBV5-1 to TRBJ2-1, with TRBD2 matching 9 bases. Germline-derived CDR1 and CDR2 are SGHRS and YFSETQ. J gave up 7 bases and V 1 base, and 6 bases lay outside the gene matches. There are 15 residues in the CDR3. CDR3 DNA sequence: TGCGCCAGCAGCTTGCAGCGGGGGGCTGGAAATGAGCAGTTCTTC. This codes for CASSLQRGAGNEQFF.

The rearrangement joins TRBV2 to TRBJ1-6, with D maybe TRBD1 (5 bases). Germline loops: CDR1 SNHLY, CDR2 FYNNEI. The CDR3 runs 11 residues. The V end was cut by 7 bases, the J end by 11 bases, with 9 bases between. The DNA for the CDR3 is TGTGCCAGCACGGGACCACCACCCCTCCACTTT. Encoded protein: CASTGPPPLHF.

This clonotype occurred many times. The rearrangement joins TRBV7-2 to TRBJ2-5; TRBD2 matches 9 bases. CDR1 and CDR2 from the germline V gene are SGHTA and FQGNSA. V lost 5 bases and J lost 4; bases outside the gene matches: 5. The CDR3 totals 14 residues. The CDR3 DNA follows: TGTGCCAGCAGCATCAGCGGGGGGTCAGAGACCCAGTACTTC. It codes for CASSISGGSETQYF.

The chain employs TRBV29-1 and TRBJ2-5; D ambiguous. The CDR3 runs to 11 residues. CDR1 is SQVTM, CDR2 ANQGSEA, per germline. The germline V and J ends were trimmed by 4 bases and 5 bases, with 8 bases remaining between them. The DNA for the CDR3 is TGCAGCGTTGCGTCGGGTGAGACCCAGTACTTC. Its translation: CSVASGETQYF.

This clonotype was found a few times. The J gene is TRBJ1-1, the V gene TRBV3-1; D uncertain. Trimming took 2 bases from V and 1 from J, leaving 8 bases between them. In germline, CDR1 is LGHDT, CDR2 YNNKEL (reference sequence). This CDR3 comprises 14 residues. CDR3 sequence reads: CASSQNTENTEAFF. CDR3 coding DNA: TGTGCCAGCAGCCAAAACACGGAGAACACTGAAGCTTTCTTT.

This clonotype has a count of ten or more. CDR3: CASSLVRGQIGSYEQYF. The CDR3 DNA is TGTGCCAGCAGCTTAGTAAGAGGACAGATTGGATCCTACGAGCAGTACTTC. The chain carries TRBV11-2 and TRBJ2-7; tentatively, D is TRBD1 (6 bases). This CDR3 is built from 17 residues. V was clipped by 1 base and J by 1 base, with 17 bases between them. From germline, CDR1 is SGHAT and CDR2 FQNNGV.

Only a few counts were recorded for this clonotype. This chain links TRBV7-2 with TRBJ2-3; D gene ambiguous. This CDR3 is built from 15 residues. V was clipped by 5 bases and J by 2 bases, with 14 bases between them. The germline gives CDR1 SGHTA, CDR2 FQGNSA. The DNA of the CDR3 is TGTGCCAGCAGCGCCCTCGCGTTACCCACAGATACGCAGTATTTT. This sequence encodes CASSALALPTDTQYF.

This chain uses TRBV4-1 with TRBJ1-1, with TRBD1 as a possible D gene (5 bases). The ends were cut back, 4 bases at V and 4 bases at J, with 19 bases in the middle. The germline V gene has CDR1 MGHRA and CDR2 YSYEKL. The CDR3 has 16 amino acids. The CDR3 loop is CASSLRQDLGVTEAFF. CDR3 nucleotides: TGCGCCAGCAGCCTAAGACAAGATTTAGGGGTCACTGAAGCTTTCTTT.

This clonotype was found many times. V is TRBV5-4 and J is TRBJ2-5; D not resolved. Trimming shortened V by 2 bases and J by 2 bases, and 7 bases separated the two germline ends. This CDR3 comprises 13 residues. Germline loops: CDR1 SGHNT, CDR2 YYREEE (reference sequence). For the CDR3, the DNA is TGTGCCAGCAGCTTTCCCCCACAAGAGACCCAGTACTTC. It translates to CASSFPPQETQYF.

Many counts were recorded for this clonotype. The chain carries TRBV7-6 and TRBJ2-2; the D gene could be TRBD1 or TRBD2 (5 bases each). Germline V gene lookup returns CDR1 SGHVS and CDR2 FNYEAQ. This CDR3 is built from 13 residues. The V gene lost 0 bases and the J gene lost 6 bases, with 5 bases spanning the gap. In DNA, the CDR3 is TGTGCCAGCAGCTTAGCGGGGGCCGGGGAGCTGTTTTTT. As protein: CASSLAGAGELFF.

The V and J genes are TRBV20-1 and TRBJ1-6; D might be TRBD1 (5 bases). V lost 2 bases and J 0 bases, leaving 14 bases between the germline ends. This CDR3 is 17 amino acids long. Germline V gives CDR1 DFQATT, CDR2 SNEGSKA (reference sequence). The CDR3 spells CSARSRDPSSYNSPLHF. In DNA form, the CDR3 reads TGCAGTGCTAGATCCCGGGACCCAAGCTCCTATAATTCACCCCTCCACTTT.